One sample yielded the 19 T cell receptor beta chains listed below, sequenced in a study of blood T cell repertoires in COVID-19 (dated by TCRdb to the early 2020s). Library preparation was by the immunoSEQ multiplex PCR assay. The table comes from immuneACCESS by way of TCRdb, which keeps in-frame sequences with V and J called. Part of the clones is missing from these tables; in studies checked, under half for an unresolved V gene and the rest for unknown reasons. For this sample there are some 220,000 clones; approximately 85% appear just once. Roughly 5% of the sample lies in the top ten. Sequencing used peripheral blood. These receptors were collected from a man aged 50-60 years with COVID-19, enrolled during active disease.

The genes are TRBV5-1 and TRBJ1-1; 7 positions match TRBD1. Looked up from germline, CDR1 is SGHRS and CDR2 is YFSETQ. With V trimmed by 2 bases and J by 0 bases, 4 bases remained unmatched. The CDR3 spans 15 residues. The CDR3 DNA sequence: TGCGCCAGCAGCTTAGGGGGCTCGGTGAACACTGAAGCTTTCTTT. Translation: CASSLGGSVNTEAFF. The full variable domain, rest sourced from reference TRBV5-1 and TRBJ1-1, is KAGVTQTPRYLIKTRGQQVTLSCSPISGHRSVSWYQQTPGQGLQFLFEYFSETQRNKGNFPGRFSGRQFSNSRSEMNVSTLELGDSALYLCASSLGGSVNTEAFFGQGTRLTVV.

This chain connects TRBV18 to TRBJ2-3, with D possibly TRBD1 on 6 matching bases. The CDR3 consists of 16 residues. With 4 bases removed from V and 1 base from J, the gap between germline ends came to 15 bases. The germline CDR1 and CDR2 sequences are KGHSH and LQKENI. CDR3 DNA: TGTGCCAGCTCACAAAAAGTACAGGGAGGCACAGATACGCAGTATTTT. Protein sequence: CASSQKVQGGTDTQYF.

The CDR3 here is CSRYNEQFF. As DNA, the CDR3 is TGCAGTCGTTACAATGAGCAGTTCTTC. This rearrangement joins TRBV20-1 to TRBJ2-1, with D hard to call. CDR3 length: 9 amino acids. The V gene's germline CDR1 is DFQATT and CDR2 SNEGSKA (reference sequence). The V gene lost 8 bases and the J gene lost 4 bases, with 3 bases spanning the gap.

The CDR3 DNA reads as TGTGCCAGCAGCACCGACAGGGGAACTCAGCCCCAGCATTTT. Protein product: CASSTDRGTQPQHF. The chain couples TRBV11-2 to TRBJ1-5, with 8 bases fitting TRBD1. Per germline, CDR1 SGHAT and CDR2 FQNNGV. The V and J ends lost 5 bases and 6 bases, in that order; junction bases with no gene match: 6. This CDR3 is 14 amino acids long.

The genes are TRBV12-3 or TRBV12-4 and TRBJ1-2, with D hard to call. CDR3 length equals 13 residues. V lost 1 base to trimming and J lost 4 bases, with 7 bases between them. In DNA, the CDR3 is TGTGCCAGCAGTTTAGTGCGTTCCTATGGCTACACCTTC. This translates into CASSLVRSYGYTF.

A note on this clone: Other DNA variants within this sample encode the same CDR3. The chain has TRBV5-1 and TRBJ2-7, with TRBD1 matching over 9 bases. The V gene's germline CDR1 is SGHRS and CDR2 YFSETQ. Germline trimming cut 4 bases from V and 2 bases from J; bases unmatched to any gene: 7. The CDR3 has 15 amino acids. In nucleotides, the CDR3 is TGCGCCAGCAGCCTAACCGGGACAGGGCCCTACGAGCAGTACTTC. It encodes CASSLTGTGPYEQYF.

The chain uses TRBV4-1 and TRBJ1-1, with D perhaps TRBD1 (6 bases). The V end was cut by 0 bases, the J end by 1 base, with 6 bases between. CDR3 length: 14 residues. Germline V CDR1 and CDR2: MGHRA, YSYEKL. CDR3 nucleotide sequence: TGCGCCAGCAGCCAAGACAGGGGGAACACTGAAGCTTTCTTT. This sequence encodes CASSQDRGNTEAFF.

This CDR3 is CASSVPHRISTGELFF. In DNA, the CDR3 is TGTGCCAGTAGTGTTCCCCACAGGATTTCGACCGGGGAGCTGTTTTTT. This chain joins TRBV19 and TRBJ2-2; possibly TRBD1 for D (5 bases). The CDR3 runs to 16 residues. The germline V gene has CDR1 LNHDA and CDR2 SQIVND (reference sequence). V was shortened by 5 bases and J by 5 bases, with 18 bases between the two germline ends.

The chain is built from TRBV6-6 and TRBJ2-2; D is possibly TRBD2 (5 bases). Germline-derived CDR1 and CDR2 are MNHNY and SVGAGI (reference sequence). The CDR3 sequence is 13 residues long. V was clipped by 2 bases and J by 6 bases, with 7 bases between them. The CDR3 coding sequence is TGTGCCAGCAGTTACAGGACTTCCGGGGAGCTGTTTTTT. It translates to CASSYRTSGELFF.

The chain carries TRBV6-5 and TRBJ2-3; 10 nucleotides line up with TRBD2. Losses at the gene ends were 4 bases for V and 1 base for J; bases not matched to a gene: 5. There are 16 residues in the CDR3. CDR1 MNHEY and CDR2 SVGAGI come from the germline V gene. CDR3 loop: CASSSERGGRTDTQYF. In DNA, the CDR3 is TGTGCCAGCAGTTCGGAGCGGGGGGGCCGCACAGATACGCAGTATTTT.

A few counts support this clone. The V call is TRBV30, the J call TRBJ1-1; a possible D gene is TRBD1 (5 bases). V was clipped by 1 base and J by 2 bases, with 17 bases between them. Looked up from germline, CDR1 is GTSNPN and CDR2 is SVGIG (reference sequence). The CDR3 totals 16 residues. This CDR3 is CAWSAYPGTSNTEAFF. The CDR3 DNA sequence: TGTGCCTGGAGTGCCTATCCAGGGACTTCTAACACTGAAGCTTTCTTT.

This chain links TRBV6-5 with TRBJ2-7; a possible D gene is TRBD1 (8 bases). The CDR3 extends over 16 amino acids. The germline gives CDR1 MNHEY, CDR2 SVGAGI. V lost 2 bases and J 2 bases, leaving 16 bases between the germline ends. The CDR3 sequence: CASSYARQGRAYEQYF. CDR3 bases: TGTGCCAGCAGTTACGCCAGACAGGGGAGGGCCTACGAGCAGTACTTC.

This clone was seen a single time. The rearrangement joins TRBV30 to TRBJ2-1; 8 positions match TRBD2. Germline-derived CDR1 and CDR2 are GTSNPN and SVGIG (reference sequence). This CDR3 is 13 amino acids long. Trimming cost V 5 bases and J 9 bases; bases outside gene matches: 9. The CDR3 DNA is TGTGCCTGGGACCCTAGCGGGCATGGTGAGCAGTTCTTC. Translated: CAWDPSGHGEQFF.

The CDR3 nucleotides are TGTGCCAGCAGTCGACAGTTGCAGGTCTATGGCTACACCTTC. It is translated as CASSRQLQVYGYTF. The J gene is TRBJ1-2, the V gene TRBV28, with D possibly matching TRBD1 (5 bases). The germline V gene has CDR1 MDHEN and CDR2 SYDVKM. This CDR3 comprises 14 residues. Between the trimmed V and J ends, which lost 5 bases and 4 bases, there was a span of 14 bases.

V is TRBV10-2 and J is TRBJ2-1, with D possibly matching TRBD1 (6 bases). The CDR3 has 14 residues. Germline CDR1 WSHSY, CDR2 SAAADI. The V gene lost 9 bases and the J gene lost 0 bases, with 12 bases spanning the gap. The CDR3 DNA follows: TGCGCCAGATCACAGGGACCCTCCTACAATGAGCAGTTCTTC. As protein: CARSQGPSYNEQFF.

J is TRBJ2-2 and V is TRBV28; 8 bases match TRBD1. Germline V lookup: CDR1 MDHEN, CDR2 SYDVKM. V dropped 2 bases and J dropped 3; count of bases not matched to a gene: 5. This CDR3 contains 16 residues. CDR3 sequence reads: CASSLPGTGDTGELFF. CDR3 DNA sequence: TGTGCCAGCAGTTTACCCGGGACAGGCGACACCGGGGAGCTGTTTTTT.

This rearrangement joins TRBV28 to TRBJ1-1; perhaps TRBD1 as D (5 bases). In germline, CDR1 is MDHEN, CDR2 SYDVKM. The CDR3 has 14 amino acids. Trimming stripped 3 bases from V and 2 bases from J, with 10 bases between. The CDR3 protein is CASSLRDSNTEAFF. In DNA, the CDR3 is TGTGCCAGCAGTTTGAGGGACTCCAACACTGAAGCTTTCTTT.

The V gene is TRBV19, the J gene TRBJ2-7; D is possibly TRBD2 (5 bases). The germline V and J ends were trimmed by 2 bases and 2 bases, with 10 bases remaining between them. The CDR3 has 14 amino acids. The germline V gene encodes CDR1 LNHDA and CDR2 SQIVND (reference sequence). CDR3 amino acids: CASSIPGSPYEQYF. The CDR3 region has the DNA TGTGCCAGTAGTATACCGGGGAGTCCCTACGAGCAGTACTTC.

CDR3 loop: CASRLSSGGSYEQYF. The DNA for the CDR3 is TGTGCCAGCAGATTGTCTAGCGGGGGCTCCTACGAGCAGTACTTC. The chain recombines TRBV11-1 with TRBJ2-7, with 10 bases aligning to TRBD2. This CDR3 has 15 amino acids. V gave up 6 bases and J gave up 0 bases; unmatched junction bases: 5. Germline lookup yields CDR1 SGHAT and CDR2 FQDESV (reference sequence).